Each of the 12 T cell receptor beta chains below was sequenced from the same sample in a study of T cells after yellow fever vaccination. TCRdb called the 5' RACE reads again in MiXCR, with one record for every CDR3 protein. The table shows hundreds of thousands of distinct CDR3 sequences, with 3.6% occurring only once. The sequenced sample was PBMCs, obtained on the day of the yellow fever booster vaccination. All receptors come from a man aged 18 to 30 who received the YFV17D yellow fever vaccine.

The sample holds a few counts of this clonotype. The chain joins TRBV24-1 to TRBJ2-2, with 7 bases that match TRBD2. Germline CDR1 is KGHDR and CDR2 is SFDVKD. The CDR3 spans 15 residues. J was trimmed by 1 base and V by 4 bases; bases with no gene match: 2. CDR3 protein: CATSERTRNTGELFF. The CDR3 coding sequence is TGTGCCACCAGTGAGAGGACTAGGAACACCGGGGAGCTGTTTTTT.

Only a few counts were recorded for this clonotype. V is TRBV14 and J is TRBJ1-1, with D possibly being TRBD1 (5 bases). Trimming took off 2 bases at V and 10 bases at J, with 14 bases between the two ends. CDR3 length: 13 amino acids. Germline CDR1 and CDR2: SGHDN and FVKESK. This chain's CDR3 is CASSQWRGQGAFF. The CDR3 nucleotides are TGTGCCAGCAGCCAATGGCGTGGGCAGGGAGCTTTCTTT.

The CDR3 here is CASSLPRDTGAGELFF. As DNA, the CDR3 is TGTGCCAGCAGTTTACCCCGGGACACTGGGGCGGGGGAGCTGTTTTTT. The chain combines TRBV28 with TRBJ2-2; possibly TRBD1 for D (6 bases). The V gene lost 2 bases and the J gene lost 8 bases, with 18 bases spanning the gap. This CDR3 region has 16 residues. The V gene's germline CDR1 is MDHEN and CDR2 SYDVKM.

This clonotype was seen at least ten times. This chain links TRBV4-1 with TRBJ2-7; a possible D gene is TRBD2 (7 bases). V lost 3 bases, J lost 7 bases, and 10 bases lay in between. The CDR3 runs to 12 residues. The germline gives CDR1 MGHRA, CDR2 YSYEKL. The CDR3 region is CASSHEGGEQYV. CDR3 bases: TGCGCCAGCAGCCATGAGGGGGGGGAGCAGTACGTC.

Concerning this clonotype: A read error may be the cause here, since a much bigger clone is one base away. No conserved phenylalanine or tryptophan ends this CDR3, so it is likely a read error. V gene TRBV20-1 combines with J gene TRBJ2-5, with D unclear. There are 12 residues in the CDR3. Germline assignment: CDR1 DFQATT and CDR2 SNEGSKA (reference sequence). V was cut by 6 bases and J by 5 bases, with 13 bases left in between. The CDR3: CSARKVPETQYS. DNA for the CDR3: TGCAGTGCCCGCAAGGTCCCGGAGACCCAGTACTCC.

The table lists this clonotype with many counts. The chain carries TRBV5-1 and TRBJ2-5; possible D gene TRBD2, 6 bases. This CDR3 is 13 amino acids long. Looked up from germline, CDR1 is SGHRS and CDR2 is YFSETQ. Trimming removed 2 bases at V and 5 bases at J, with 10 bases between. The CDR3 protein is CASSLTGDETQYF. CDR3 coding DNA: TGCGCCAGCAGCTTAACGGGGGACGAGACCCAGTACTTC. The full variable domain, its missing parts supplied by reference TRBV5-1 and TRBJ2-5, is KAGVTQTPRYLIKTRGQQVTLSCSPISGHRSVSWYQQTPGQGLQFLFEYFSETQRNKGNFPGRFSGRQFSNSRSEMNVSTLELGDSALYLCASSLTGDETQYFGPGTRLLVL.

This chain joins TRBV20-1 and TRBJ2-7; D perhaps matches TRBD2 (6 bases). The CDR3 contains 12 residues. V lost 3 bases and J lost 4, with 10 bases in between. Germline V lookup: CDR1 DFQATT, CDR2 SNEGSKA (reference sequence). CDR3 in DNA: TGCAGTGCTAGGGGACTGACATACGAGCAGTACGTC. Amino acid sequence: CSARGLTYEQYV.

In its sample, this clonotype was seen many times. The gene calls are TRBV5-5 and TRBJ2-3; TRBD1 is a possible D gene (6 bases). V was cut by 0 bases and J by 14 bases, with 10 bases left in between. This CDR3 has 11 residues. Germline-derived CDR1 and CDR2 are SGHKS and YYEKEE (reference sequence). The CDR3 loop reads CASSLGRGPYF. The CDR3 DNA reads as TGTGCCAGCAGCTTGGGCAGGGGTCCGTATTTT.

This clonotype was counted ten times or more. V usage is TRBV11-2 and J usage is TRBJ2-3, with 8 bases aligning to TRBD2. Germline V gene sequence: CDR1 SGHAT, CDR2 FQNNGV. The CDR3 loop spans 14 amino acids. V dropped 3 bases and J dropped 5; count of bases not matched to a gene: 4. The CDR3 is CASSLNGGGDTQYF. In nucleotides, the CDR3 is TGTGCCAGCAGCTTGAACGGGGGGGGAGATACGCAGTATTTT.

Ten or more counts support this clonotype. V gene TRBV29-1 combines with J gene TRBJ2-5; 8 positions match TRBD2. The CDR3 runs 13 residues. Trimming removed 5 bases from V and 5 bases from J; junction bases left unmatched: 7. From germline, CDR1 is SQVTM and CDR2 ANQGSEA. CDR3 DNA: TGCAGCGTTTCTCCGGGAGGGGGGGAGACCCAGTACTTC. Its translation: CSVSPGGGETQYF.

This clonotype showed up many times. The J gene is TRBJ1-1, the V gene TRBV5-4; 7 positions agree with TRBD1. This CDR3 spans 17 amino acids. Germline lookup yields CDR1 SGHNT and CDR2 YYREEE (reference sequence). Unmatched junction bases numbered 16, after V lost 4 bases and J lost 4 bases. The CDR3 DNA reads TGTGCCAGCAGCCGACAGGGCGGAGAAAGGGGGACCACTGAAGCTTTCTTT. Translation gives CASSRQGGERGTTEAFF. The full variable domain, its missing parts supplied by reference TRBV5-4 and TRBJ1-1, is ETGVTQSPTHLIKTRGQQVTLRCSSQSGHNTVSWYQQALGQGPQFIFQYYREEENGRGNFPPRFSGLQFPNYSSELNVNALELDDSALYLCASSRQGGERGTTEAFFGQGTRLTVV.

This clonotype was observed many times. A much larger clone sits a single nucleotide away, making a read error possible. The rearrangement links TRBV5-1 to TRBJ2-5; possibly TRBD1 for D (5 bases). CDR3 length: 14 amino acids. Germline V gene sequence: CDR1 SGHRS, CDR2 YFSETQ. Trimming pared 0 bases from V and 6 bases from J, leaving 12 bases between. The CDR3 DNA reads TGCGCCAGCAGCTTGGAGCAGGGAAGGAAGACCCAGTACTTC. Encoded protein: CASSLEQGRKTQYF.